These 26 T cell receptor beta chains were all obtained from the same sample, sequenced in a study of blood T cell repertoires in COVID-19. Method: immunoSEQ multiplex PCR; TCRdb's copy keeps in-frame clones and lacks some. There are about 160,000 clones in the sample; about 86% occur only once, and roughly 7% lies in the top ten. What was sequenced was peripheral blood. These receptors were taken from a man in his fifties or sixties with active or convalescent COVID-19.

The rearrangement links TRBV21-1 to TRBJ1-4. TRBV21-1 is shown as a pseudogene. The length of the CDR3 is 17 residues. The CDR3 coding sequence is TGTGCCAGCAGCTGCTCCTTAGGCCAAGCGGATAATGAAAAACTGTTTTTT. This encodes CASSCSLGQADNEKLFF.

The table lists this clone with a few counts. The genes are TRBV28 and TRBJ1-5; 7 bases are a match to TRBD1. V lost 2 bases and J lost 7; bases outside the gene matches: 5. From germline, CDR1 is MDHEN and CDR2 SYDVKM. The CDR3 is 14 residues long. The CDR3 region is CASSLQGGLQPQHF. CDR3 DNA: TGTGCCAGCAGTTTACAGGGGGGTTTACAGCCCCAGCATTTT.

The rearrangement uses TRBV6-1 and TRBJ1-5; 10 bases agree with TRBD1. The CDR3 consists of 16 residues. V was clipped by 3 bases and J by 4 bases; unmatched bases: 6. CDR1 MNHNS and CDR2 SASEGT come from the germline V gene. This CDR3 is CASSEGTGAPNQPQHF. CDR3 in DNA: TGTGCCAGCAGTGAGGGGACAGGGGCCCCAAATCAGCCCCAGCATTTT.

This clone is a singleton in its sample. The gene calls are TRBV9 and TRBJ2-5, with 7 bases that match TRBD1. The CDR3 extends over 17 amino acids. V shed 0 bases, J shed 2 bases, and the junction held 10 bases outside the gene matches. Looked up from germline, CDR1 is SGDLS and CDR2 is YYNGEE. CDR3 protein: CASSVGGQRFPQETQYF. The CDR3 DNA sequence: TGTGCCAGCAGCGTAGGGGGACAGCGCTTCCCACAAGAGACCCAGTACTTC.

The rearrangement uses TRBV9 and TRBJ1-3; D gene uncertain. With 4 bases removed from V and 0 bases from J, the gap between germline ends came to 11 bases. This CDR3 is 15 amino acids long. Per the germline V gene, CDR1 is SGDLS and CDR2 is YYNGEE. The CDR3 sequence is CASSIGSTSGNTIYF. DNA for the CDR3: TGTGCCAGCAGCATCGGTTCAACCTCTGGAAACACCATATATTTT.

This sequence joins TRBV11-3 and TRBJ2-7; 10 bases agree with TRBD1. The V gene's germline CDR1 is SGHNT and CDR2 YENEEA. This CDR3 has 15 amino acids. Germline trimming cut 1 base from V and 5 bases from J; bases unmatched to any gene: 5. The CDR3 spells CASSLAGQGTDEQYF. Written as DNA, the CDR3 is TGTGCCAGCAGCTTAGCGGGACAGGGGACGGACGAGCAGTACTTC. Full variable domain (outside the CDR3, taken from reference TRBV11-3 and TRBJ2-7): EAGVVQSPRYKIIEKKQPVAFWCNPISGHNTLYWYLQNLGQGPELLIRYENEEAVDDSQLPKDRFSAERLKGVDSTLKIQPAELGDSAVYLCASSLAGQGTDEQYFGPGTRLTVT.

This chain joins TRBV6-1 and TRBJ1-6; D perhaps matches TRBD1 (5 bases). Germline values: CDR1 MNHNS, CDR2 SASEGT. This CDR3 spans 14 amino acids. Trimming removed 0 bases at V and 7 bases at J, with 7 bases between. CDR3 residues: CASSEAGGNSPLHF. CDR3 nucleotides: TGTGCCAGCAGTGAAGCCGGGGGAAATTCACCCCTCCACTTT.

This chain joins TRBV4-2 and TRBJ2-7; tentatively, D is TRBD2 (5 bases). This CDR3 is built from 15 residues. V was cut by 0 bases and J by 0 bases, with 9 bases left in between. Germline V CDR1 and CDR2: LGHNA, YNFKEQ. The DNA of the CDR3 is TGTGCCAGCAGCCAAGAGGGAGTCAGCTCCTACGAGCAGTACTTC. This encodes CASSQEGVSSYEQYF.

The J gene is TRBJ2-7, the V gene TRBV29-1; D perhaps matches TRBD1 (5 bases). Germline CDR1 SQVTM, CDR2 ANQGSEA. Trimming removed 7 bases at V and 8 bases at J, with 15 bases between. The CDR3 length is 11 residues. The CDR3 protein is CSGSTVTQQYF. The CDR3 nucleotides read TGCAGCGGTTCGACAGTCACGCAGCAGTACTTC.

The chain combines TRBV20-1 with TRBJ2-7; 8 bases fit TRBD2. The length of the CDR3 is 11 residues. CDR1 and CDR2 (germline): DFQATT, SNEGSKA (reference sequence). The CDR3 sequence: CSPFSGVEQYF. The CDR3 bases are TGCAGCCCTTTTAGCGGGGTCGAGCAGTACTTC.

The CDR3 DNA is TGTGCCAGCAGCCGCATGGGGGCCACAAACACTGAAGCTTTCTTT. This sequence encodes CASSRMGATNTEAFF. The chain recombines TRBV7-8 with TRBJ1-1; D is perhaps TRBD1 (6 bases). The germline V gene has CDR1 SGHVS and CDR2 FQNEAQ. The CDR3 contains 15 residues. V lost 5 bases and J 2 bases, leaving 15 bases between the germline ends.

The chain uses TRBV4-3 and TRBJ1-2; a possible D gene is TRBD1 (6 bases). The CDR3 covers 16 residues. Germline CDR1 reads LGHNA; CDR2 reads YSLEER. The V gene lost 4 bases and the J gene lost 4 bases, with 19 bases spanning the gap. The DNA for the CDR3 is TGCGCCAGCAGCCGAGGGGGACGAACAGAGCTCTATGGCTACACCTTC. Its protein is CASSRGGRTELYGYTF.

The V gene is TRBV4-3, the J gene TRBJ1-2, with 7 bases that match TRBD1. Germline lookup yields CDR1 LGHNA and CDR2 YSLEER. With 4 bases clipped from V and 4 bases from J, the junction kept 9 bases outside the gene matches. The CDR3 length is 15 residues. The CDR3 bases are TGCGCCAGCAGCCCCCAATTGGACAGGCGCTATGGCTACACCTTC. Protein product: CASSPQLDRRYGYTF.

The chain is built from TRBV2 and TRBJ1-3; D may be TRBD1 (5 bases). The CDR3 is 16 amino acids. Trimming took off 5 bases at V and 0 bases at J, with 14 bases between the two ends. The germline V gene encodes CDR1 SNHLY and CDR2 FYNNEI. CDR3 protein: CASSLQTGDSGNTIYF. The CDR3 region has the DNA TGTGCCAGCAGTTTACAAACAGGAGACTCTGGAAACACCATATATTTT.

The CDR3 coding sequence is TGCGCCAGCAGCCTCCGAGGACTAGCGGGAAGCAATGAGCAGTTCTTC. Amino acid sequence: CASSLRGLAGSNEQFF. The chain has TRBV4-1 and TRBJ2-1; TRBD2 matches 12 bases. The germline V gene encodes CDR1 MGHRA and CDR2 YSYEKL. After removal of 4 bases from V and 6 bases from J, the junction contained 7 bases not matched to a gene. The CDR3 is made up of 16 amino acids.

The V gene is TRBV5-4, the J gene TRBJ2-2; 9 bases line up with TRBD2. The CDR3 spans 15 residues. The trim removed 1 base at V and 8 bases at J, leaving 6 bases unmatched. From germline, CDR1 is SGHNT and CDR2 YYREEE (reference sequence). Here the CDR3 DNA reads TGTGCCAGCAGCTTGCCTAGCGGGGTGGGAGGGGAGCTGTTTTTT. Its protein is CASSLPSGVGGELFF. Drawing the rest from reference TRBV5-4 and TRBJ2-2, the complete variable domain is ETGVTQSPTHLIKTRGQQVTLRCSSQSGHNTVSWYQQALGQGPQFIFQYYREEENGRGNFPPRFSGLQFPNYSSELNVNALELDDSALYLCASSLPSGVGGELFFGEGSRLTVL.

The chain carries TRBV12-5 and TRBJ2-2, with 7 bases matching TRBD1. This CDR3 has 14 residues. V gave up 6 bases and J gave up 4 bases; unmatched junction bases: 5. From germline, CDR1 is LGHNT and CDR2 FRNRAP. The CDR3 bases are TGTGCTAGTGGCCCACAGGGGACCACCGGGGAGCTGTTTTTT. Amino acids: CASGPQGTTGELFF.

This clone was observed a single time. The chain carries TRBV5-6 and TRBJ1-2; TRBD1 matches at 11 bases. J was trimmed by 8 bases and V by 5 bases; bases with no gene match: 2. The germline V gene encodes CDR1 SGHDT and CDR2 YYEEEE. The CDR3 covers 12 residues. The CDR3 DNA follows: TGTGCCAGCAGAGGACAGGGGGCAGGCTACACCTTC. It specifies CASRGQGAGYTF.

The rearrangement links TRBV18 to TRBJ1-1; no firm D call. The CDR3 sequence is 15 residues long. Germline V gene sequence: CDR1 KGHSH, CDR2 LQKENI. V was cut by 0 bases and J by 4 bases, with 12 bases left in between. The CDR3 DNA is TGTGCCAGCTCACCACCATCCCTTCCGGGCACTGAAGCTTTCTTT. Amino acids: CASSPPSLPGTEAFF.

The chain is built from TRBV6-5 and TRBJ1-5; D perhaps matches TRBD1 (5 bases). CDR1 is MNHEY, CDR2 SVGAGI, per germline. The CDR3 consists of 15 residues. V lost 6 bases, J lost 7 bases, and 19 bases lay in between. CDR3 region: CASRAPGGGGQPQHF. The CDR3 bases are TGTGCCAGCAGGGCACCCGGGGGTGGTGGCCAGCCCCAGCATTTT.

In its sample, this clone was seen once. The chain recombines TRBV9 with TRBJ2-1, with TRBD2 matching 9 bases. The CDR3 covers 22 residues. V was clipped by 3 bases and J by 1 base; unmatched bases: 23. Germline loops: CDR1 SGDLS, CDR2 YYNGEE. Written as DNA, the CDR3 is TGTGCCAGCAGCGCCCGTATCGGGGTGATTAGCGGGGGAAAAAAATCCTACAATGAGCAGTTCTTC. Protein product: CASSARIGVISGGKKSYNEQFF.

This clone showed up just once. CDR3 residues: CASSSQGSTYGYTF. The DNA for the CDR3 is TGTGCCAGTAGTTCACAGGGAAGTACCTATGGCTACACCTTC. The chain has TRBV19 and TRBJ1-2; TRBD1 is a possible D gene (6 bases). CDR1 LNHDA and CDR2 SQIVND come from the germline V gene (reference sequence). The V and J ends lost 5 bases and 4 bases respectively, with 14 bases between them. CDR3 length: 14 amino acids.

J is TRBJ1-5 and V is TRBV6-2 or TRBV6-3; TRBD1 matches at 8 bases. The CDR3 is 13 residues long. Trimming cost V 2 bases and J 6 bases; bases outside gene matches: 0. CDR1 is MNHEY, CDR2 SVGEGT, per germline. CDR3 residues: CASSYDRGQPQHF. The CDR3 DNA is TGTGCCAGCAGTTACGACAGGGGTCAGCCCCAGCATTTT.

This chain joins TRBV29-1 and TRBJ2-2, with D possibly TRBD1 on 6 matching bases. The CDR3 totals 13 residues. Germline V gene sequence: CDR1 SQVTM, CDR2 ANQGSEA. Trimming shortened V by 6 bases and J by 7 bases, and 15 bases separated the two germline ends. The CDR3, as DNA: TGCAGCGTACGACAGGTTTTGGTCGGGGAGCTGTTTTTT. Residues: CSVRQVLVGELFF.

The chain is built from TRBV7-3 and TRBJ2-5; 8 bases fit TRBD2. The CDR3 length is 15 residues. The V segment lost 5 bases and the J segment 7 bases; nucleotides outside the gene matches: 12. Germline V gives CDR1 SGHTA, CDR2 FQGTGA. The CDR3 spells CASSHALSRGGTQYF. The CDR3 bases are TGTGCCAGCAGCCACGCCCTCTCCCGGGGGGGGACCCAGTACTTC.

The chain has TRBV19 and TRBJ1-1; D is perhaps TRBD1 (5 bases). This CDR3 is 16 amino acids long. Germline lookup yields CDR1 LNHDA and CDR2 SQIVND (reference sequence). V was cut by 2 bases and J by 1 base, with 14 bases left in between. CDR3 residues: CASSISPTRENTEAFF. CDR3 bases: TGTGCCAGTAGTATATCCCCCACCAGGGAGAACACTGAAGCTTTCTTT.